These 26 T cell receptor beta chains were all obtained from the same sample, sequenced in a study. From the RT-PCR reads, TCRdb called clonotypes with MiXCR, one entry per CDR3 protein. The repertoire includes more than 600,000 distinct CDR3 sequences, 12% to 15% of them detected once, and around 3.3% sits in the top ten. Material for sequencing was memory CD4+ T cells from blood. All receptors come from a female donor in good health, serving as a healthy control.

This clonotype was counted a few times. The rearrangement uses TRBV4-3 and TRBJ1-2; the D is unclear. With 1 base removed from V and 8 bases from J, the gap between germline ends came to 20 bases. The V gene's germline CDR1 is LGHNA and CDR2 YSLEER. The CDR3 length is 16 residues. CDR3 protein: CASSQGIFSAGGGYTF. CDR3 sequence (DNA): TGCGCCAGCAGCCAAGGAATATTTTCGGCGGGAGGGGGCTACACCTTC.

CDR3 nucleotide sequence: TGTGCCAGCAGCTTAATGTGGGGGGTGGATTCACCCCTCCACTTT. Translating gives CASSLMWGVDSPLHF. The J gene is TRBJ1-6, the V gene TRBV11-2; tentatively, D is TRBD1 (5 bases). CDR1 SGHAT and CDR2 FQNNGV come from the germline V gene. Trimming stripped 2 bases from V and 8 bases from J, with 13 bases between. The CDR3 runs 15 residues. Looking up the rest from reference TRBV11-2 and TRBJ1-6 gives the full variable domain: EAGVAQSPRYKIIEKRQSVAFWCNPISGHATLYWYQQILGQGPKLLIQFQNNGVVDDSQLPKDRFSAERLKGVDSTLKIQPAKLEDSAVYLCASSLMWGVDSPLHFGNGTRLTVT.

This clonotype was seen ten or more times. The V gene is TRBV27, the J gene TRBJ1-4; D might be TRBD1 (6 bases). V was pared by 5 bases and J by 4 bases, with 14 bases between. This CDR3 has 15 residues. Per the germline V gene, CDR1 is MNHEY and CDR2 is SMNVEV (reference sequence). The DNA of the CDR3 is TGTGCCAGCAGTAGGAGGACAGACCTTAATGAAAAACTGTTTTTT. This codes for CASSRRTDLNEKLFF. The full variable domain, rest sourced from reference TRBV27 and TRBJ1-4, is EAQVTQNPRYLITVTGKKLTVTCSQNMNHEYMSWYRQDPGLGLRQIYYSMNVEVTDKGDVPEGYKVSRKEKRNFPLILESPSPNQTSLYFCASSRRTDLNEKLFFGSGTQLSVL.

This clonotype was seen many times. V gene TRBV20-1 combines with J gene TRBJ1-1; unclear D gene. The CDR3 has 14 residues. The germline V and J ends were trimmed by 3 bases and 1 base, with 12 bases remaining between them. In germline, CDR1 is DFQATT, CDR2 SNEGSKA (reference sequence). This CDR3 reads CSASGSGRNTEAFF. CDR3 in DNA: TGCAGTGCTAGTGGCTCAGGAAGGAACACTGAAGCTTTCTTT.

The V call is TRBV12-3 or TRBV12-4, the J call TRBJ2-1; D is unclear. V lost 5 bases and J 9 bases, leaving 14 bases between the germline ends. The CDR3 totals 13 residues. The DNA for the CDR3 is TGTGCCAGCAGTCCGACGCAGCACTTTGAGCAGTTCTTC. Encoded protein: CASSPTQHFEQFF.

About this clonotype: The missing conserved phenylalanine or tryptophan at the end of this CDR3 makes a read error likely. V gene TRBV7-9 combines with J gene TRBJ2-5; unclear D gene. This CDR3 comprises 14 residues. CDR1 is SEHNR and CDR2 is FQNEAQ in the germline V gene (reference sequence). V was cut by 3 bases and J by 4 bases, with 12 bases left in between. CDR3 DNA: TGTGCCAGCAGCTTTCTACGACGCCTAGAGACCCAGTACTTA. Residues: CASSFLRRLETQYL.

This clonotype was recorded many times. V and J are TRBV10-3 and TRBJ2-3; no clear D. The ends were cut back, 6 bases at V and 4 bases at J, with 17 bases in the middle. This CDR3 is 15 amino acids long. Germline CDR1 ENHRY, CDR2 SYGVKD. CDR3 loop: CAISLSKGGADTQYF. In DNA, the CDR3 is TGTGCCATCAGCCTAAGTAAGGGTGGGGCAGATACGCAGTATTTT.

This clonotype has ten or more counts. The V and J genes are TRBV27 and TRBJ1-1; tentatively, D is TRBD1 (5 bases). Trimming left V 5 bases short and J 0 bases short, with 10 bases between. The CDR3 is made up of 14 amino acids. In germline, CDR1 is MNHEY, CDR2 SMNVEV (reference sequence). CDR3 region: CASSLQDMNTEAFF. The CDR3 nucleotides are TGTGCCAGCAGTCTACAGGATATGAACACTGAAGCTTTCTTT.

This clonotype was seen a few times. This chain links TRBV5-1 with TRBJ2-3; 12 positions agree with TRBD2. There are 17 residues in the CDR3. Germline assignment: CDR1 SGHRS and CDR2 YFSETQ. V lost 4 bases to trimming and J lost 4 bases; unmatched junction nucleotides: 10. The CDR3 nucleotides are TGCGCCAGCAGCCTGGACGTACTAGCGGGAGGCTCAGATACGCAGTATTTT. It yields the protein CASSLDVLAGGSDTQYF. The full variable domain, in which reference TRBV5-1 and TRBJ2-3 provide the parts outside the CDR3, is KAGVTQTPRYLIKTRGQQVTLSCSPISGHRSVSWYQQTPGQGLQFLFEYFSETQRNKGNFPGRFSGRQFSNSRSEMNVSTLELGDSALYLCASSLDVLAGGSDTQYFGPGTRLTVL.

This clonotype occurred a few times. The chain has TRBV28 and TRBJ1-2; no firm D call. The V end lost 10 bases, the J end lost 3 bases, and 15 bases lay between the germline ends. CDR3 length equals 13 residues. Germline-derived CDR1 and CDR2 are MDHEN and SYDVKM. CDR3 nucleotide sequence: TGTGCCACGAATATAGGATCTTACTATGGCTACACCTTC. As protein: CATNIGSYYGYTF.

J is TRBJ2-3 and V is TRBV10-3; the D is unclear. With 8 bases removed from V and 2 bases from J, the gap between germline ends came to 14 bases. Germline CDR1 ENHRY, CDR2 SYGVKD. The CDR3 spans 14 residues. The CDR3 loop reads CAIAKVPTTDTQYF. CDR3 sequence (DNA): TGTGCCATCGCAAAAGTCCCTACCACAGATACGCAGTATTTT.

The sample holds a few counts of this clonotype. J is TRBJ2-1 and V is TRBV20-1; TRBD2 aligns across 8 bases. Germline V CDR1 and CDR2: DFQATT, SNEGSKA (reference sequence). The CDR3 covers 16 residues. V dropped 3 bases and J dropped 2; count of bases not matched to a gene: 9. The CDR3 here is CSASLIAGLTYNEQFF. In DNA, the CDR3 is TGCAGTGCTAGTTTAATAGCGGGATTAACCTACAATGAGCAGTTCTTC.

This clonotype has just a few counts. The chain employs TRBV29-1 and TRBJ2-3, with TRBD2 matching 13 bases. Per the germline V gene, CDR1 is SQVTM and CDR2 is ANQGSEA. The V and J ends lost 4 bases and 3 bases, in that order; junction bases with no gene match: 4. This CDR3 comprises 15 residues. CDR3 region: CSVGGLAGLTDTQYF. CDR3 bases: TGCAGCGTTGGGGGACTAGCGGGGCTTACAGATACGCAGTATTTT.

V is TRBV7-2 and J is TRBJ1-4, with TRBD1 matching 8 bases. Germline CDR1 is SGHTA and CDR2 is FQGNSA. This CDR3 region has 16 residues. With 6 bases clipped from V and 4 bases from J, the junction kept 10 bases outside the gene matches. The CDR3 bases are TGTGCCAGCAGTTCTCCCGGGACAGGACGTAATGAAAAACTGTTTTTT. It specifies CASSSPGTGRNEKLFF.

This clonotype appeared a few times. The gene calls are TRBV7-2 and TRBJ2-1, with TRBD2 matching 8 bases. J was trimmed by 9 bases and V by 3 bases; bases with no gene match: 7. CDR1 and CDR2 (germline): SGHTA, FQGNSA. CDR3 length equals 14 residues. CDR3: CASSFQRGISEQFF. CDR3 DNA sequence: TGTGCCAGCAGCTTTCAGCGGGGGATCAGTGAGCAGTTCTTC.

This clonotype was found a few times. This sequence joins TRBV20-1 and TRBJ2-1, with 7 bases fitting TRBD1. Trimming cost V 2 bases and J 5 bases; bases outside gene matches: 9. Germline values: CDR1 DFQATT, CDR2 SNEGSKA (reference sequence). This CDR3 contains 15 residues. CDR3 in DNA: TGCAGTGCTAGATTACCGGGACAGACCGACAATGAGCAGTTCTTC. This gives the protein CSARLPGQTDNEQFF.

This clonotype was recorded at least ten times. The chain uses TRBV4-1 and TRBJ2-1; D uncertain. The V and J ends lost 0 bases and 16 bases respectively, with 16 bases between them. CDR3 length: 13 amino acids. Germline V gene data show CDR1 as MGHRA and CDR2 as YSYEKL. As DNA, the CDR3 is TGCGCCAGCAGCCAAGAGAGGACCACTCCCCAATTCTTC. It encodes CASSQERTTPQFF.

The rearrangement links TRBV28 to TRBJ1-1; D unclear. CDR1 MDHEN and CDR2 SYDVKM come from the germline V gene. The CDR3 has 13 amino acids. V lost 5 bases to trimming and J lost 5 bases, with 12 bases between them. CDR3 bases: TGTGCCAGCAGTACCACTGCGTGGACTGAAGCTTTCTTT. It specifies CASSTTAWTEAFF.

There are a few counts of this clonotype. This chain connects TRBV28 to TRBJ1-1; weak D call: TRBD1 (6 bases). Germline V CDR1 and CDR2: MDHEN, SYDVKM. The CDR3 is 13 residues long. The V end was cut by 5 bases, the J end by 11 bases, with 18 bases between. The CDR3 reads CASSLNPQGLAFF. DNA of the CDR3: TGTGCCAGCAGTCTCAACCCTCAGGGGTTGGCTTTCTTT.

This clonotype was observed a few times. The rearrangement joins TRBV7-9 to TRBJ1-4; a possible D gene is TRBD1 (5 bases). The CDR3 has 14 amino acids. Trimming cost V 5 bases and J 8 bases, with 15 bases left between them. Germline V gives CDR1 SEHNR, CDR2 FQNEAQ (reference sequence). The CDR3 coding sequence is TGTGCCAGCAGCCCGGCGGGACGTTGGGAAAAACTGTTTTTT. Amino acid sequence: CASSPAGRWEKLFF.

This clonotype was recorded a few times. The V and J genes are TRBV7-8 and TRBJ1-6; no reliable D call. Germline CDR1 SGHVS, CDR2 FQNEAQ. This CDR3 has 18 residues. The V and J ends lost 1 base and 0 bases respectively, with 13 bases between them. The CDR3 DNA follows: TGTGCCAGCAGCTTAGAACACGCAGCGCGCTCCTATAATTCACCCCTCCACTTT. Its translation is CASSLEHAARSYNSPLHF.

The chain couples TRBV5-6 to TRBJ2-7; 9 bases align to TRBD1. The CDR3 consists of 16 residues. The trim removed 3 bases at V and 0 bases at J, leaving 7 bases unmatched. Germline loops: CDR1 SGHDT, CDR2 YYEEEE. In DNA, the CDR3 is TGTGCCAGCAGCTCCGGGACAGGGTTCGTCTCCTACGAGCAGTACTTC. Encoded protein: CASSSGTGFVSYEQYF.

This clonotype was seen at least ten times. This sequence joins TRBV29-1 and TRBJ2-1; the match to TRBD2 covers 7 bases. The J segment lost 7 bases and the V segment lost 6 bases, leaving 9 bases of the junction unmatched. CDR3 length: 13 amino acids. CDR1 is SQVTM and CDR2 is ANQGSEA in the germline V gene. This CDR3 reads CSVERGSGNEQFF. CDR3 in DNA: TGCAGCGTCGAGCGGGGTAGCGGGAATGAGCAGTTCTTC.

The chain's CDR3 is CASSAIGTGYNQPQHF. The CDR3 nucleotides are TGTGCCAGCAGCGCAATTGGGACAGGGTATAATCAGCCCCAGCATTTT. The rearrangement uses TRBV7-2 and TRBJ1-5; 9 bases line up with TRBD1. This CDR3 contains 16 residues. V shed 5 bases, J shed 4 bases, and the junction held 9 bases outside the gene matches. In germline, CDR1 is SGHTA, CDR2 FQGNSA. The full variable domain, rest sourced from reference TRBV7-2 and TRBJ1-5, is GAGVSQSPSNKVTEKGKDVELRCDPISGHTALYWYRQSLGQGLEFLIYFQGNSAPDKSGLPSDRFSAERTGGSVSTLTIQRTQQEDSAVYLCASSAIGTGYNQPQHFGDGTRLSIL.

The chain uses TRBV20-1 and TRBJ1-2; TRBD1 might be the D (6 bases). The CDR3 spans 15 residues. Germline lookup yields CDR1 DFQATT and CDR2 SNEGSKA (reference sequence). V was pared by 4 bases and J by 4 bases, with 19 bases between. The CDR3 coding sequence is TGCAGTGCTACACGCCCTGGGGGGGCCCTCTATGGCTACACCTTC. This encodes CSATRPGGALYGYTF.

The sample holds a few counts of this clonotype. V usage is TRBV7-2 and J usage is TRBJ2-7, with TRBD1 matching 7 bases. V was clipped by 5 bases and J by 0 bases; unmatched bases: 7. CDR1 is SGHTA and CDR2 is FQGNSA in the germline V gene. This CDR3 has 15 residues. The CDR3 spells CASSRTGYSSYEQYF. CDR3 DNA sequence: TGTGCCAGCAGCCGGACAGGATATAGCTCCTACGAGCAGTACTTC.